The T cell receptor (beta chain) described here comes from a study of CD8 T cells in Susac syndrome. RNA, at roughly 0.45 to 1 ug, was reverse transcribed with random hexamers. TCRdb used MiXCR to reprocess the immunoSEQ multiplex PCR reads, holding one entry per CDR3 protein. Altogether fewer than 350,000 distinct CDR3 sequences are present, over 75% being singletons, with the ten largest covering about 0.17%. Material: CD8+ T cells from PBMCs. This TCR came from a human donor with multiple sclerosis.

This chain's CDR3 is CASSQDWTGAPEQYF. For the CDR3, the DNA is TGCGCCAGCAGCCAAGACTGGACAGGGGCCCCCGAGCAGTACTTC. This rearrangement joins TRBV4-3 to TRBJ2-7; 9 positions match TRBD1. The J segment lost 6 bases and the V segment lost 0 bases, leaving 6 bases of the junction unmatched. The CDR3 has 15 residues. The germline CDR1 and CDR2 sequences are LGHNA and YSLEER.